This T cell receptor beta chain came from a study of blood T cells in healthy people across ages. The study, taken as a whole, reports: Samples with more naive T cells showed higher observed beta diversity.

V lost 3 bases and J lost 2, with 14 bases in between. This CDR3 region has 15 residues. Combining a sample-barcoded 5' primer with a J-beta primer mix, a second PCR ran for roughly 6 to 11 cycles. From the 5' RACE reads, TCRdb called clonotypes with MiXCR, one entry per CDR3 protein. The repertoire consists of about 1.8 million distinct CDR3 sequences, with around half occurring once and the leading ten covering around 2.1%. A remark on this clonotype: Its antigen is unidentified.

V and J are TRBV12-3 or TRBV12-4 and TRBJ2-7, with unresolved D. This TCR came from a woman aged 40 to 50 in good health. Sequencing was carried out using blood. CDR3 amino acids: CASSLATGSAYEQYF. The CDR3 DNA follows: TGTGCCAGCAGTTTGGCGACCGGTTCCGCCTACGAGCAGTACTTC.